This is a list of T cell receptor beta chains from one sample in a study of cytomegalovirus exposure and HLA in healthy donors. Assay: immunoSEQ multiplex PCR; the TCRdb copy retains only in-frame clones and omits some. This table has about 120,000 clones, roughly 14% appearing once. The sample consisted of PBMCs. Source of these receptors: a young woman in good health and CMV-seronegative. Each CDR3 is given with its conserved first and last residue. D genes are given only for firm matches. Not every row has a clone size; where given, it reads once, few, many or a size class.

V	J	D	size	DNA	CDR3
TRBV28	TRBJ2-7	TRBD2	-	TGTGCCAGTCGGACTAGCGGACTTGAGGAGCAGTACTTC	CASRTSGLEEQYF
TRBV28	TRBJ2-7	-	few	TGTGCCAGCAGCCCCCCTGGGCCGTTCGCCCCTTCGTACGAGCAGTACTTC	CASSPPGPFAPSYEQYF
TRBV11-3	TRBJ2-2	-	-	TGTGCCAGCAGCCCCCTTGGCGGAGGGATTGGCGGGGAGCTGTTTTTT	CASSPLGGGIGGELFF
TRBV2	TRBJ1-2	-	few	TGTGCCAGCAGTGAAGCGCGGGGGGCCGGTGGCTACACCTTC	CASSEARGAGGYTF
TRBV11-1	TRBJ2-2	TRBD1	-	TGTGCCAGCAGCCGACAGGGGGCGGCCACCGGGGAGCTGTTTTTT	CASSRQGAATGELFF
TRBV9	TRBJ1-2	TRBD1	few	TGTGCCAGCAGCCCCCGCCCGGGACAGGGGGTGGATGGCTACACCTTC	CASSPRPGQGVDGYTF
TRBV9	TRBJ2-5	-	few	TGTGCCAGCAGCGCACCAGGGGAGACCCAGTACTTC	CASSAPGETQYF
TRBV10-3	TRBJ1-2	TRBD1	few	TGTGCCATCAGGAGCTGGGACAGCTATGGCTACACCTTC	CAIRSWDSYGYTF
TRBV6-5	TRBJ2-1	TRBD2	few	TGTGCCAGCAGCCCACGAGGCGGGAGGGATGAGCAGTTCTTC	CASSPRGGRDEQFF
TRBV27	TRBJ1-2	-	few	TGTGCCAGCAGAGAATCCGGGACACCCAACTATGGCTACACCTTC	CASRESGTPNYGYTF
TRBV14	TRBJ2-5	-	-	TGTGCCAGCAGCCAAGGGAAGGGGCGAATGTACCAAGAGACCCAGTACTTC	CASSQGKGRMYQETQYF
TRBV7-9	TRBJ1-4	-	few	TGTGCCAGCAGCTTTACCGTTCGGACTAATGAAAAACTGTTTTTT	CASSFTVRTNEKLFF
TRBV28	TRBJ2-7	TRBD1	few	TGTGCCAGCAGTTTTTCGGACAGGGGGCTGGGGGAGCAGTACTTC	CASSFSDRGLGEQYF
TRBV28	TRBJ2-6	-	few	TGTGCCAGCAGCCCTAGGGGCGGTACTGGGGCCAACGTCCTGACTTTC	CASSPRGGTGANVLTF
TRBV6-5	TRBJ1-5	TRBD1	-	TGTGCCAGCAGTTCCGAGACAGGGGGCCAGCCCCAGCATTTT	CASSSETGGQPQHF
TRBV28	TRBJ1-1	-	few	TGTGCCAGCAGTTTAGTAAGAGGGAGGAACACTGAAGCTTTCTTT	CASSLVRGRNTEAFF
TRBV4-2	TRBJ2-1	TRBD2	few	TGTGCCAGCAGCCAAGAGACGGGGGGGGTCAGTGAGCAGTTCTTC	CASSQETGGVSEQFF
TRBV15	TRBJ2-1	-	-	TGTGCCACCAGCAGACTCGGGGGAGATGACTACAATGAGCAGTTCTTC	CATSRLGGDDYNEQFF
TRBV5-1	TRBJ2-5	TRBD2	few	TGCGCCAGCAGCGCGGGACTAGCGGAAGAGACCCAGTACTTC	CASSAGLAEETQYF
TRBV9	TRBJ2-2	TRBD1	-	TGTGCCAGCAGCGTGAGGGCCCAGGGGGCGAACACCGGGGAGCTGTTTTTT	CASSVRAQGANTGELFF
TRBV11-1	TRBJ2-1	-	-	TGTGCCAGCAGCTTAGGTCGACAGGCCCAATTCTTC	CASSLGRQAQFF
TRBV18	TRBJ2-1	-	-	TGTGCCAGCTCACCAACAGTATACAATGAGCAGTTCTTC	CASSPTVYNEQFF
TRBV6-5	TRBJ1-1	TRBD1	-	TGTGCCAGCAGTTTTCGCCCTGGACAGGGGAGGACTGAAGCTTTCTTT	CASSFRPGQGRTEAFF
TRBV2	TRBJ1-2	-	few	TGTGCCAGCATGGACAGAAACTATGGCTACACCTTC	CASMDRNYGYTF
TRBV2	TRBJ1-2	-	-	TGTGCCAGCAGGGCTGGGGGAGGCTATGGCTACACCTTC	CASRAGGGYGYTF
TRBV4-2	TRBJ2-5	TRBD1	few	TGTGCCAGCAGCCAAGAGGGAGACAGGGGATTTTTTCCCGGGGAGACCCAGTACTTC	CASSQEGDRGFFPGETQYF
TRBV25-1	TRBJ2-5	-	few	TGTGCCAGCAGTGACAGCAGGGGTCTGCAAGAGACCCAGTACTTC	CASSDSRGLQETQYF
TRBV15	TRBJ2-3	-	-	TGTGCCACCAGCAGAGGCGGAGCGATCCAGGGAGATACGCAGTATTTT	CATSRGGAIQGDTQYF
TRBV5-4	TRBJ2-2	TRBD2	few	TGTGCCAGCAGCGCAGCGGGGGAGCTCACCGGGGAGCTGTTTTTT	CASSAAGELTGELFF
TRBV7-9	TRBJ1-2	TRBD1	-	TGTGCCAGCAGCTCGACAGGGGACTATGGCTACACCTTC	CASSSTGDYGYTF
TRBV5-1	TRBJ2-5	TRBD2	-	TGCGCCAGCAGCTTCGGGGGGATCTTGGGGACCCAGTACTTC	CASSFGGILGTQYF
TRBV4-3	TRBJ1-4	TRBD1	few	TGCGCCAGCAGCCAAGATGCAGGGGGCGTTTTTAGTGAAAAACTGTTTTTT	CASSQDAGGVFSEKLFF
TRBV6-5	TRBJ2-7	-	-	TGTGCCAGCAGTTATGCGCTAAGAAACGAGCAGTACTTC	CASSYALRNEQYF
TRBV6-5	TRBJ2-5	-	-	TGTGCCAGCAGTTACTCGTCGAATAGCCGGGAAGAGACCCAGTACTTC	CASSYSSNSREETQYF
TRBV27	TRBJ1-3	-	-	TGTGCCAGCAGTGTTACAGGGAATCGTGGAAACACCATATATTTT	CASSVTGNRGNTIYF
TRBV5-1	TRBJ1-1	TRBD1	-	TGCGCCAGCAGCGGGGGACAGGGGGCGTCGAACACTGAAGCTTTCTTT	CASSGGQGASNTEAFF
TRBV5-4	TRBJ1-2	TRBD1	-	TGTGCCAGCAGCCCGGACAGGGAGAACTATGGCTACACCTTC	CASSPDRENYGYTF
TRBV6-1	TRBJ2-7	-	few	TGTGCCATCGAAGGGGGAGGGAGCTACGAGCAGTACTTC	CAIEGGGSYEQYF
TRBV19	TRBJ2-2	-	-	TGTGCCAGTAGTATAAGACTGAACACCGGGGAGCTGTTTTTT	CASSIRLNTGELFF
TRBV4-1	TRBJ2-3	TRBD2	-	TGCGCCAGCAGCCATGGACTAGCGGGACAAAAAGATACGCAGTATTTT	CASSHGLAGQKDTQYF
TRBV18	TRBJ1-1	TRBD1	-	TGTGCCAGCTCACCCTATACCCAGGACAGGGGGAACACTGAAGCTTTCTTT	CASSPYTQDRGNTEAFF
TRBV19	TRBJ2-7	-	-	TGTGCCAGTAGTATTGGTCAGGGCTACGAGCAGTACTTC	CASSIGQGYEQYF
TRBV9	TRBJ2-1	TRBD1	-	TGTGCCAGCAGCGTAGTTGGGACAGGGGGCAATGAGCAGTTCTTC	CASSVVGTGGNEQFF
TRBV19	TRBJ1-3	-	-	TGTGCCAGTAGATCCCCAGGAATTAAGGACACCATATATTTT	CASRSPGIKDTIYF
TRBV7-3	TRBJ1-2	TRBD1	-	TGTGCCAGCAGCTTAACGGGACAGGGAATCTATGGCTACACCTTC	CASSLTGQGIYGYTF
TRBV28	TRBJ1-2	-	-	TGTGCCAGCAGTTTATTACCAGCTAACTATGGCTACACCTTC	CASSLLPANYGYTF
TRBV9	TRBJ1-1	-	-	TGTGCCAGCGGGGAGCGGCCTTCTGAAGCTTTCTTT	CASGERPSEAFF
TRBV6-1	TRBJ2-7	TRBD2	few	TGTGCCAGCAGTGAAGTTAGCGGGAGGGCCATTTTTTACGAGCAGTACTTC	CASSEVSGRAIFYEQYF
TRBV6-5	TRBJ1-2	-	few	TGTGCCAGCAGCACAAGTCCCTATGGCTACACCTTC	CASSTSPYGYTF
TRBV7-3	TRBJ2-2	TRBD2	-	TGTGCCAGCAGCTTGGGACTAGCGGGAGGGGCCGGGGAGCTGTTTTTT	CASSLGLAGGAGELFF
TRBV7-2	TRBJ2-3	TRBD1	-	TGTGCCAGCAGCCTTACAGGGGCTGGGGATACGCAGTATTTT	CASSLTGAGDTQYF
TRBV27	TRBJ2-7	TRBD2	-	TGTGCCAGCAGGGTAGCGGGAGGGGTCTACGAGCAGTACTTC	CASRVAGGVYEQYF
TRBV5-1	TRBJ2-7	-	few	TGCGCCAGCAGCTTGGACACATACGAGCAGTACTTC	CASSLDTYEQYF
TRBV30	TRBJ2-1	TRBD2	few	TGTGCCTGGAGTGGGACTAGCGGGAGAGACAGGCAGTTCTTC	CAWSGTSGRDRQFF
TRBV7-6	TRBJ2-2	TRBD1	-	TGTGCCAGCAGAGATTACAGGGGTACCGGGGAGCTGTTTTTT	CASRDYRGTGELFF
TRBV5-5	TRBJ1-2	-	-	TGTGCCAGCAGCTTGGCCACCAGATTTAACTATGGCTACACCTTC	CASSLATRFNYGYTF
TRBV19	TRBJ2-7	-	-	TGTGCCAGTAGGCCTAAAAACTCCTACGAGCAGTACTTC	CASRPKNSYEQYF
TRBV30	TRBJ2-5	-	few	TGTGCCTGGAGCACCGACAGAGACCAAGAGACCCAGTACTTC	CAWSTDRDQETQYF